Shown below are 25 T cell receptor beta chains from a single sample sequenced in a study of T cell repertoires in cytomegalovirus infection. Each CDR3 protein is one row after TCRdb ran MiXCR on the reads. The sample gives about 890,000 distinct CDR3 sequences, approximately 31% of which show up once; more than 12% is in the top ten. These receptors' targets are unknown. The sequencing here drew on cultured CD8+ T cells from PBMCs, taken from culture after CMV antigen stimulation. These receptors were taken from a human donor in good health (CMV status not recorded). Some clones in this sample may be carry-over from other donors' samples.

V usage is TRBV12-5 and J usage is TRBJ2-3; D is perhaps TRBD2 (6 bases). The CDR3 covers 20 residues. Between the trimmed V and J ends, which lost 3 bases and 2 bases, there was a span of 27 bases. Germline loops: CDR1 LGHNT, CDR2 FRNRAP. CDR3 sequence (DNA): TGTGCTAGTGGTTTCATTAACCCCTACGAGGAGGGTCGTCCCACAGATACGCAGTATTTT. Translation: CASGFINPYEEGRPTDTQYF.

This clonotype has only a few counts. The chain employs TRBV10-3 and TRBJ2-7; 7 positions agree with TRBD1. The J segment lost 1 base and the V segment lost 1 base, leaving 10 bases of the junction unmatched. The length of the CDR3 is 17 residues. In germline, CDR1 is ENHRY, CDR2 SYGVKD. The chain's CDR3 is CAISEYDIQGSSYEQYF. The CDR3 DNA sequence: TGTGCCATCAGTGAGTACGACATACAGGGGAGTTCCTACGAGCAGTACTTC.

This clonotype was detected only a few times. V is TRBV7-9 and J is TRBJ2-4; D gene ambiguous. The CDR3 loop spans 16 amino acids. Trimming stripped 1 base from V and 5 bases from J, with 15 bases between. Germline assignment: CDR1 SEHNR and CDR2 FQNEAQ (reference sequence). CDR3 protein: CASSLEGTRPQNIQYF. The CDR3 region has the DNA TGTGCCAGCAGCTTAGAGGGCACAAGGCCCCAAAACATTCAGTACTTC.

J is TRBJ2-2 and V is TRBV7-6; D unresolved. The germline V gene has CDR1 SGHVS and CDR2 FNYEAQ. The CDR3 extends over 16 amino acids. V was trimmed by 1 base and J by 1 base, leaving 10 bases between them. The CDR3 reads CASSLEGRMNTGELFF. CDR3 bases: TGTGCCAGCAGCTTAGAAGGACGGATGAACACCGGGGAGCTGTTTTTT.

This chain links TRBV2 with TRBJ2-2; D is possibly TRBD1 or TRBD2 (6 bases each). The CDR3 is made up of 15 amino acids. CDR1 and CDR2 from the germline V gene are SNHLY and FYNNEI. V was shortened by 3 bases and J by 6 bases, with 14 bases between the two germline ends. This CDR3 is CASSDPGGHAGELFF. The CDR3 DNA reads TGTGCCAGCAGTGACCCCGGGGGCCACGCCGGGGAGCTGTTTTTT.

Points on this clonotype: At one boundary the junction diverges from the germline segment, which might be a read error. The V and J genes are TRBV28 and TRBJ2-1; D call uncertain. Germline-derived CDR1 and CDR2 are MDHEN and SYDVKM. This CDR3 is 15 amino acids long. This CDR3 is CASSPRPGRYNEQLF. DNA for the CDR3: TGTGCCAGCAGCCCTCGACCAGGACGGTACAATGAGCAGCTCTTC.

This chain uses TRBV9 with TRBJ2-3; TRBD2 agrees at 8 bases. CDR1 is SGDLS, CDR2 YYNGEE, per germline. V dropped 0 bases and J dropped 4; count of bases not matched to a gene: 4. CDR3 length equals 15 residues. In DNA, the CDR3 is TGTGCCAGCAGCGTAGAATCGGGGGGGCCAGATACGCAGTATTTT. It yields the protein CASSVESGGPDTQYF. Complete variable domain (other parts from reference TRBV9 and TRBJ2-3): DSGVTQTPKHLITATGQRVTLRCSPRSGDLSVYWYQQSLDQGLQFLIQYYNGEERAKGNILERFSAQQFPDLHSELNLSSLELGDSALYFCASSVESGGPDTQYFGPGTRLTVL.

The J gene is TRBJ1-1, the V gene TRBV28; a weak D match, TRBD1 (5 bases). The CDR3 is 13 residues long. Germline lookup yields CDR1 MDHEN and CDR2 SYDVKM. Between the trimmed V and J ends, which lost 6 bases and 3 bases, there was a span of 11 bases. CDR3 region: CASSQGLHTEAFF. The CDR3 DNA sequence: TGTGCCAGCAGCCAGGGATTGCACACTGAAGCTTTCTTT.

There are a few counts of this clonotype. The chain links TRBV4-1 to TRBJ1-1, with D perhaps matching TRBD1 (5 bases). Trimming cost V 3 bases and J 6 bases, with 8 bases left between them. This CDR3 contains 12 residues. Germline lookup yields CDR1 MGHRA and CDR2 YSYEKL. CDR3 in amino acids: CASSQSGAEAFF. DNA for the CDR3: TGCGCCAGCAGCCAGTCGGGGGCTGAAGCTTTCTTT.

The V gene is TRBV19, the J gene TRBJ1-1, with D possibly being TRBD1 (5 bases). Germline V lookup: CDR1 LNHDA, CDR2 SQIVND (reference sequence). Deletions cut 3 bases from V and 4 bases from J, with 12 bases between. CDR3 length: 14 residues. The CDR3 is CASSIGARSTEAFF. As DNA, the CDR3 is TGTGCCAGTAGTATCGGGGCGCGGAGCACTGAAGCTTTCTTT.

This chain connects TRBV12-5 to TRBJ2-4; 7 nucleotides match TRBD1. The germline V gene has CDR1 LGHNT and CDR2 FRNRAP. This CDR3 is 11 amino acids long. Losses at the gene ends were 4 bases for V and 15 bases for J; bases not matched to a gene: 6. CDR3 amino acids: CASGYRGRTYF. CDR3 nucleotides: TGTGCTAGTGGTTACAGGGGTCGGACGTACTTC.

The table lists this clonotype with many counts. CDR3 amino acids: CASSPRTGLTYNEQFF. The DNA for the CDR3 is TGTGCCAGCAGCCCGCGGACAGGCCTTACCTACAATGAGCAGTTCTTC. The V and J genes are TRBV11-2 and TRBJ2-1, with 7 bases lining up with TRBD1. This CDR3 spans 16 amino acids. Trimming cost V 5 bases and J 2 bases; bases outside gene matches: 9. Germline lookup yields CDR1 SGHAT and CDR2 FQNNGV.

The V call is TRBV28, the J call TRBJ1-5; D is perhaps TRBD1 (6 bases). The germline gives CDR1 MDHEN, CDR2 SYDVKM. V was trimmed by 2 bases and J by 5 bases, leaving 13 bases between them. CDR3 size: 15 residues. CDR3 amino acids: CASSLPEGHDQPQHF. The CDR3 DNA reads TGTGCCAGCAGTTTACCCGAGGGACATGATCAGCCCCAGCATTTT.

V usage is TRBV27 and J usage is TRBJ1-4; D uncertain. Trimming cost V 4 bases and J 7 bases, with 13 bases left between them. Germline values: CDR1 MNHEY, CDR2 SMNVEV (reference sequence). This CDR3 contains 14 residues. CDR3 bases: TGTGCCAGCAGTTACGGCAGTACTTCTGAAAAACTGTTTTTT. Translated: CASSYGSTSEKLFF.

The chain couples TRBV7-9 to TRBJ1-2; no definite D call. Trimming left V 3 bases short and J 3 bases short, with 11 bases between. The germline gives CDR1 SEHNR, CDR2 FQNEAQ (reference sequence). The CDR3 extends over 14 amino acids. CDR3 sequence reads: CASSFDGAYYGYTF. In nucleotides, the CDR3 is TGTGCCAGCAGCTTTGACGGAGCCTACTATGGCTACACCTTC.

This clonotype has a single count. The chain carries TRBV28 and TRBJ2-5; D call uncertain. Germline values: CDR1 MDHEN, CDR2 SYDVKM. The CDR3 is 14 amino acids. Trimming shortened V by 4 bases and J by 1 base, and 10 bases separated the two germline ends. The CDR3 here is CASSSANSQETQYF. In nucleotides, the CDR3 is TGTGCCAGCAGTTCTGCAAACAGCCAAGAGACCCAGTACTTC.

The chain recombines TRBV19 with TRBJ2-7; D not resolved. Between the trimmed V and J ends, which lost 3 bases and 6 bases, there was a span of 12 bases. Germline V gives CDR1 LNHDA, CDR2 SQIVND (reference sequence). The CDR3 contains 13 residues. CDR3 nucleotides: TGTGCCAGTAGTATCTCAAGGGCCGTCGAGCAGTACTTC. Its translation is CASSISRAVEQYF. Full variable domain (rest looked up from reference TRBV19 and TRBJ2-7): DGGITQSPKYLFRKEGQNVTLSCEQNLNHDAMYWYRQDPGQGLRLIYYSQIVNDFQKGDIAEGYSVSREKKESFPLTVTSAQKNPTAFYLCASSISRAVEQYFGPGTRLTVT.

The rearrangement links TRBV10-1 to TRBJ1-4; 7 bases agree with TRBD1. The CDR3 runs 14 residues. Germline CDR1 is WNHNN and CDR2 is SYGVQD (reference sequence). The V gene end was trimmed by 9 bases and the J gene end by 4 bases; junction bases not matched to a gene: 8. Written as DNA, the CDR3 is TGCGCCAGACGGACAGGCCGGGGTAATGAAAAACTGTTTTTT. It encodes CARRTGRGNEKLFF.

The CDR3 protein is CASSPSRGDYYGYTF. The CDR3 DNA follows: TGTGCCAGCAGTCCATCTCGGGGGGACTACTATGGCTACACCTTC. V usage is TRBV6-4 and J usage is TRBJ1-2, with D possibly matching TRBD1 (5 bases). This CDR3 has 15 amino acids. The germline CDR1 and CDR2 sequences are MRHNA and SNTAGT. The V end lost 5 bases, the J end lost 3 bases, and 16 bases lay between the germline ends.

The V gene is TRBV7-9, the J gene TRBJ1-2; the D gene is possibly TRBD1 (5 bases). V was cut by 2 bases and J by 1 base, with 8 bases left in between. This CDR3 is 14 amino acids long. Per germline, CDR1 SEHNR and CDR2 FQNEAQ (reference sequence). CDR3 protein: CASSLIQVNYGYTF. CDR3 in DNA: TGTGCCAGCAGCTTAATACAGGTTAACTATGGCTACACCTTC.

This clonotype was counted at least ten times. The rearrangement joins TRBV12-3 or TRBV12-4 to TRBJ1-1; maybe TRBD1 (6 bases). The CDR3 has 17 amino acids. V gave up 8 bases and J gave up 3 bases, with 25 bases separating them. The CDR3 sequence is CASRGVDLSEGDTEAFF. Written as DNA, the CDR3 is TGTGCCAGCCGAGGTGTGGACTTGTCGGAGGGGGACACTGAAGCTTTCTTT.

This clonotype was picked up a small number of times. The chain recombines TRBV6-5 with TRBJ2-7; D might be TRBD2 (6 bases). Trimming stripped 5 bases from V and 3 bases from J, with 14 bases between. The CDR3 extends over 14 amino acids. The germline V gene has CDR1 MNHEY and CDR2 SVGAGI. The CDR3 reads CASSTAGLIYEQYF. CDR3 nucleotide sequence: TGTGCCAGCAGTACGGCGGGACTCATCTACGAGCAGTACTTC.

This clonotype occurred once. The chain carries TRBV20-1 and TRBJ2-3, with a weak D call TRBD2 (6 bases). V lost 5 bases and J 3 bases, leaving 15 bases between the germline ends. The germline CDR1 and CDR2 sequences are DFQATT and SNEGSKA (reference sequence). The length of the CDR3 is 14 residues. The CDR3 is CSAGLTGVTDTQYF. As DNA, the CDR3 is TGCAGTGCTGGATTAACGGGAGTAACAGATACGCAGTATTTT.

There are a few counts of this clonotype. CDR3 sequence: CASSQDWGGGEYEQYF. As DNA, the CDR3 is TGTGCCAGCAGCCAAGATTGGGGGGGGGGCGAGTACGAGCAGTACTTC. This chain joins TRBV4-2 and TRBJ2-7; D is perhaps TRBD2 (7 bases). V was cut by 0 bases and J by 4 bases, with 16 bases left in between. This CDR3 region has 16 residues. The germline CDR1 and CDR2 sequences are LGHNA and YNFKEQ.

The J gene is TRBJ1-2, the V gene TRBV7-6; no clear D. Deletions cut 6 bases from V and 2 bases from J, with 28 bases between. The germline V gene has CDR1 SGHVS and CDR2 FNYEAQ. The CDR3 sequence is 19 residues long. Written as DNA, the CDR3 is TGTGCCAGCAGGCCAAAACACTCTTCTATCGGGGAAAGGAACTATGGCTACACCTTC. Amino acid sequence: CASRPKHSSIGERNYGYTF.